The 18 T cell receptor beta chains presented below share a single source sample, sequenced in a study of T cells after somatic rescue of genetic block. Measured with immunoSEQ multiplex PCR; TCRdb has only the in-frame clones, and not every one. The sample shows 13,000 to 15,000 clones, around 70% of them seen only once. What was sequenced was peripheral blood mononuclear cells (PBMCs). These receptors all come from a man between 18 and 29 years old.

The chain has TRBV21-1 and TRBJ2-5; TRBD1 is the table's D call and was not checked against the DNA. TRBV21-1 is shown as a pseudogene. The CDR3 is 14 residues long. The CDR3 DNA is TGTGCCAGCAGGAATAAAGGACAGGGAGAGACCCAGTACTTC. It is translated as CASRNKGQGETQYF.

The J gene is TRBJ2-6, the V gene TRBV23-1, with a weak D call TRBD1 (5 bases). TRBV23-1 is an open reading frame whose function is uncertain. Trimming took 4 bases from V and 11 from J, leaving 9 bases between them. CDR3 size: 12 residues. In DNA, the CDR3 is TGCGCCAGCAGTCGGGTCAGGGACGTCCTGACTTTC. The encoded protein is CASSRVRDVLTF.

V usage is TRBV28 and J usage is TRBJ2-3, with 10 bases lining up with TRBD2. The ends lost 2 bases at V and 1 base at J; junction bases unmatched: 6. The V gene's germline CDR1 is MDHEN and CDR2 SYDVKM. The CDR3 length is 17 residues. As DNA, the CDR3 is TGTGCCAGCAGTTTAAGGCGGAGCGGGAGGGGCACAGATACGCAGTATTTT. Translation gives CASSLRRSGRGTDTQYF.

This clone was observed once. Here the CDR3 reads CASSSAGTAISYEQYF. CDR3 bases: TGTGCCAGCAGTTCCGCCGGGACTGCTATCTCCTACGAGCAGTACTTC. The J gene is TRBJ2-5, the V gene TRBV27; TRBD2 is a possible D gene (6 bases). The J call could be wrong; TRBJ2-7 is a better fit for the DNA end. Germline CDR1 is MNHEY and CDR2 is SMNVEV (reference sequence). The CDR3 loop spans 16 amino acids.

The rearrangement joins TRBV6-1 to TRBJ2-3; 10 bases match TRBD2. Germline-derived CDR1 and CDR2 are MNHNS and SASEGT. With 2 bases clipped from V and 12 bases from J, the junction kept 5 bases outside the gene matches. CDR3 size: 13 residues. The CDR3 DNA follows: TGTGCCAGCAGTGAACGGATAGCGGGAGGACAGTATTTT. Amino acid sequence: CASSERIAGGQYF.

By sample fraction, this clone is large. The CDR3 is CASSLPHSGQYF. In DNA form, the CDR3 reads TGTGCCAGCAGCCTACCCCACAGTGGGCAGTACTTC. This chain uses TRBV11-2 with TRBJ2-7; D remains ambiguous. Trimming cost V 5 bases and J 9 bases, with 14 bases left between them. This CDR3 has 12 residues. Germline CDR1 reads SGHAT; CDR2 reads FQNNGV.

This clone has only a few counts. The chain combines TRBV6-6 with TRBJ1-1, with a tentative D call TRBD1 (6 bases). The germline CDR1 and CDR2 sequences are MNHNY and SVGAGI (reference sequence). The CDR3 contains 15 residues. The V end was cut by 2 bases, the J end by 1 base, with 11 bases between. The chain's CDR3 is CASSYGTIQNTEAFF. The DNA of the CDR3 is TGTGCCAGCAGTTACGGGACAATCCAGAACACTGAAGCTTTCTTT.

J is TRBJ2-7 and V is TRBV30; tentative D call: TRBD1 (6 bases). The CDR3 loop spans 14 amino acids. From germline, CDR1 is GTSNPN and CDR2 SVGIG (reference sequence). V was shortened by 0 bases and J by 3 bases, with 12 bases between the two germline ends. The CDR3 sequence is CAWSVTQGHYEQYF. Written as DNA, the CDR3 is TGTGCCTGGAGTGTAACCCAGGGACACTACGAGCAGTACTTC.

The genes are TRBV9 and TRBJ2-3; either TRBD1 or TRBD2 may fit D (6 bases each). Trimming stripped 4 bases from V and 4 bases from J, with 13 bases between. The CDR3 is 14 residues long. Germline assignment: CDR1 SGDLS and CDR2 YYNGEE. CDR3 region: CASSFGGPPDTQYF. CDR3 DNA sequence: TGTGCCAGCAGCTTTGGGGGGCCACCAGATACGCAGTATTTT.

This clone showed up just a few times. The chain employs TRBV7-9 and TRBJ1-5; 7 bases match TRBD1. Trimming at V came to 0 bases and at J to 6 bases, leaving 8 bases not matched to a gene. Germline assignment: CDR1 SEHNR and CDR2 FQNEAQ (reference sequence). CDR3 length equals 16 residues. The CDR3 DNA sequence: TGTGCCAGCAGCTTAGCCGGCAGGGGGAAGGGTCAGCCCCAGCATTTT. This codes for CASSLAGRGKGQPQHF.

The CDR3 nucleotides are TGTGCCAGTAGTCCGGCGGGGCTAGCGGGAAAAAGCTCCTACAATGAGCAGTTCTTC. Its translation is CASSPAGLAGKSSYNEQFF. The chain links TRBV19 to TRBJ2-1; TRBD2 aligns across 9 bases. Per the germline V gene, CDR1 is LNHDA and CDR2 is SQIVND (reference sequence). The CDR3 totals 19 residues. Losses at the gene ends were 5 bases for V and 0 bases for J; bases not matched to a gene: 14.

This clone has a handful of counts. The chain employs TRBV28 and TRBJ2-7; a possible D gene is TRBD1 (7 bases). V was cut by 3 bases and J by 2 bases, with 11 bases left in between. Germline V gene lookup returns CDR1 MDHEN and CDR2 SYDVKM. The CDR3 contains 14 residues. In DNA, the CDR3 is TGTGCCAGCAGTTTGCTCAGGGGGGCCTACGAGCAGTACTTC. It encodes CASSLLRGAYEQYF.

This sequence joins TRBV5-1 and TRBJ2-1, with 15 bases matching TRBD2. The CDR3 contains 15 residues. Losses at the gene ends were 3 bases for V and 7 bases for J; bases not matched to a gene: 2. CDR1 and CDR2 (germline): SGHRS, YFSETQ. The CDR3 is CASSWGTSGRNEQFF. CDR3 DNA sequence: TGCGCCAGCAGCTGGGGGACTAGCGGGAGGAATGAGCAGTTCTTC.

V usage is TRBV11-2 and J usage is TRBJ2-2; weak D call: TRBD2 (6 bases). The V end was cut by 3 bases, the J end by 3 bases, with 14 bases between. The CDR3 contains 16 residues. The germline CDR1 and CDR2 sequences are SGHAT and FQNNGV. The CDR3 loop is CASSLTRLTDTGELFF. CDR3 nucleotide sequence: TGTGCCAGCAGCTTGACTAGACTTACAGACACCGGGGAGCTGTTTTTT.

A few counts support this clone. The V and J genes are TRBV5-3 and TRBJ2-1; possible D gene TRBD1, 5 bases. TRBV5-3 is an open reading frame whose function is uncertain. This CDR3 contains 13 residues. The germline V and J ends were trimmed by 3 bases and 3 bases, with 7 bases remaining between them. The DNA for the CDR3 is TGTGCCAGAAGCTACAGGAGCTACAATGAGCAGTTCTTC. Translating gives CARSYRSYNEQFF.

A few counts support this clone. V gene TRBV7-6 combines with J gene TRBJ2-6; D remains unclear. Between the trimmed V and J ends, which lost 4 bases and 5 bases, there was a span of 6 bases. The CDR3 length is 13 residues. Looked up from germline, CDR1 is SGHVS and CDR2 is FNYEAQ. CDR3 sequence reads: CASSSPWANVLTF. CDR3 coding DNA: TGTGCCAGCAGCTCCCCCTGGGCCAACGTCCTGACTTTC.

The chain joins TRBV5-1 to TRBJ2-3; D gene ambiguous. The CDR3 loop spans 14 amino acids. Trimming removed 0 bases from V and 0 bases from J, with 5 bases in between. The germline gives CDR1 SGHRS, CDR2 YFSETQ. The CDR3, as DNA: TGCGCCAGCAGCTTGGGGCAAAGCACAGATACGCAGTATTTT. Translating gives CASSLGQSTDTQYF. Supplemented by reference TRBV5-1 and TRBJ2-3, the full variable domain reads KAGVTQTPRYLIKTRGQQVTLSCSPISGHRSVSWYQQTPGQGLQFLFEYFSETQRNKGNFPGRFSGRQFSNSRSEMNVSTLELGDSALYLCASSLGQSTDTQYFGPGTRLTVL.

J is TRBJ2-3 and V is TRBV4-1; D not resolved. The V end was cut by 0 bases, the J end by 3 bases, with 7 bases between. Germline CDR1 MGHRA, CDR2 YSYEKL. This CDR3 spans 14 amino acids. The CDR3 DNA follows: TGCGCCAGCAGCCAAGAAACCGGGACAGATACGCAGTATTTT. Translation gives CASSQETGTDTQYF.